This T cell receptor (beta chain) emerged from a study of identical twins. TCRdb reprocessed the 5' RACE reads with MiXCR, giving one entry per CDR3 protein. The sample holds some 500,000 distinct CDR3 sequences, approximately 22% seen once. V was pared by 2 bases and J by 13 bases, with 15 bases between. This CDR3 has 14 amino acids. Findings of the study overall: Low generation-probability sequences were in excess among twin-shared out-of-frame alpha sequences.

Only a few counts were recorded for this clonotype. Antigen unknown. These same records also appear under a second study, on T cells expressing NK-cell markers. That paper states: Among the experiments, several used an anti-gamma-delta TCR antibody to restrict sorting to alpha-beta TCR T cells. Topping the CD3+CD56-NKG2C+ fraction as well were these clonotypes, in a handful of donors. Expanded NKG2C+ T cell clones had unclear HCMV specificity.

The chain employs TRBV12-3 or TRBV12-4 and TRBJ1-6; D possibly corresponds to TRBD1 (5 bases). Sequencing input: CD4+ T cells sorted from blood. The clonotype originates from a woman between 18 and 29 years old in good health. Here the CDR3 reads CASSLMEGNFPLHF. CDR3 nucleotide sequence: TGTGCCAGCAGTTTAATGGAGGGGAATTTCCCCCTCCACTTT.